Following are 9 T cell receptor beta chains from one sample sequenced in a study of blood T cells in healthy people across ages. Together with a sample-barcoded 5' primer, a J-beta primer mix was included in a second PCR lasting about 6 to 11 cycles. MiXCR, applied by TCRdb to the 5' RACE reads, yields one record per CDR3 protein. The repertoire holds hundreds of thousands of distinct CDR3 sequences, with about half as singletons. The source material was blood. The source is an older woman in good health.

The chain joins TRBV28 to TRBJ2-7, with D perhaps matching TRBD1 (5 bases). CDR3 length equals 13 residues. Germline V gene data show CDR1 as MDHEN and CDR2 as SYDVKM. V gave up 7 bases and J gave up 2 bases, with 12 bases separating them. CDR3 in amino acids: CASTTGQAYEQYF. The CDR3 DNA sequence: TGTGCCAGCACCACCGGACAAGCCTACGAGCAGTACTTC.

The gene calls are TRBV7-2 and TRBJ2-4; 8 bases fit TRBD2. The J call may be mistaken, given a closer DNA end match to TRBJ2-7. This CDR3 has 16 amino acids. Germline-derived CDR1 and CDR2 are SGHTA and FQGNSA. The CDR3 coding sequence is TGTGCCAGCAGCTTAGGTGGCTCCGGGAGGGCCTACGAGCAGTACTTC. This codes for CASSLGGSGRAYEQYF.

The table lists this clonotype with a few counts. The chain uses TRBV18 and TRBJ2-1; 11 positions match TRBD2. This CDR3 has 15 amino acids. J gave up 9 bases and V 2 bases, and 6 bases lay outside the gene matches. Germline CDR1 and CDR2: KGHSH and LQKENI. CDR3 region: CASSPFTSGSGEQFF. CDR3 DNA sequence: TGTGCCAGCTCACCATTTACTAGCGGGAGTGGTGAGCAGTTCTTC.

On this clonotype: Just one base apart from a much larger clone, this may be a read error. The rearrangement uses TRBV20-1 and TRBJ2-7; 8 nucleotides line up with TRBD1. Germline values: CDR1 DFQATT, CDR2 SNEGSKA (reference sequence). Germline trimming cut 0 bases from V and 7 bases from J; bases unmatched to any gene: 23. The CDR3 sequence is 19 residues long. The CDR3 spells CSARDEFDRGRPSYNEQYF. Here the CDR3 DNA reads TGCAGTGCTAGAGATGAATTCGACAGGGGAAGGCCGTCCTACAATGAGCAGTACTTC.

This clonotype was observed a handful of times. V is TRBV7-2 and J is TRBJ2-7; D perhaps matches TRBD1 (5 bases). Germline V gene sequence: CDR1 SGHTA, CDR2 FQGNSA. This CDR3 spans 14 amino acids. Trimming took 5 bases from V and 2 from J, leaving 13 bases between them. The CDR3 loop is CASSPRLGPYEQYF. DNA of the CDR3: TGTGCCAGCAGCCCCCGTTTGGGGCCCTACGAGCAGTACTTC. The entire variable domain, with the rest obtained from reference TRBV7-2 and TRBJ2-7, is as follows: GAGVSQSPSNKVTEKGKDVELRCDPISGHTALYWYRQSLGQGLEFLIYFQGNSAPDKSGLPSDRFSAERTGGSVSTLTIQRTQQEDSAVYLCASSPRLGPYEQYFGPGTRLTVT.

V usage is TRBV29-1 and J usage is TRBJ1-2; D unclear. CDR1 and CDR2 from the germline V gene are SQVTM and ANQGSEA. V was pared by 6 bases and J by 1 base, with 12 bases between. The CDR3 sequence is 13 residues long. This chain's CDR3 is CSVLDPDNYGYTF. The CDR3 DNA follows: TGCAGCGTCCTGGACCCGGATAACTATGGCTACACCTTC.

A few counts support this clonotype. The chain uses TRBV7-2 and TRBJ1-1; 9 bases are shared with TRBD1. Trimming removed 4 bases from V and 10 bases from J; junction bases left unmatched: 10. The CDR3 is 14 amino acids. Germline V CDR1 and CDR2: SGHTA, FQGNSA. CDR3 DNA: TGTGCCAGCAGCTCTGGGGGACAGGGCCGACTAGCTTTCTTT. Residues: CASSSGGQGRLAFF.

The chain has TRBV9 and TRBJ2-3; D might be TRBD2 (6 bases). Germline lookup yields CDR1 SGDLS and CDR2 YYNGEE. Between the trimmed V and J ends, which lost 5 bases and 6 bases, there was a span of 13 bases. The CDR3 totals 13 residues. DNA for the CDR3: TGTGCCAGCAGGCCCGGCGGGGTTGATACGCAGTATTTT. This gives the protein CASRPGGVDTQYF.

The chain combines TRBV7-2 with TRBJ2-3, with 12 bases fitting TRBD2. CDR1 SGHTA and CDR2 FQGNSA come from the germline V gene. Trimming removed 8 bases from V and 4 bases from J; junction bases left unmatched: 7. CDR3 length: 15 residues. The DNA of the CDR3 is TGTGCCAGCCTGCTAGCGGGAGGGCCCTCAGATACGCAGTATTTT. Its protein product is CASLLAGGPSDTQYF.